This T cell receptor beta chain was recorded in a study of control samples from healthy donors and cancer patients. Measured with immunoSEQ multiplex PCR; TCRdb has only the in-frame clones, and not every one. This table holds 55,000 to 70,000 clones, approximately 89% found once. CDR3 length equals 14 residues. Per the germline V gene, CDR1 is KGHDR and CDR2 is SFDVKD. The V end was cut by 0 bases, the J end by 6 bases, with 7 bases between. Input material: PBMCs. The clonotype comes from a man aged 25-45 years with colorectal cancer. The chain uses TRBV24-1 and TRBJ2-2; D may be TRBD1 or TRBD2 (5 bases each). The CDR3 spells CATSDLEGPGELFF. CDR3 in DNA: TGTGCCACCAGTGATTTGGAGGGGCCCGGGGAGCTGTTTTTT.